This TCR beta chain is drawn from a study of OX40 agonist ivuxolimab in advanced cancers. The protocol was immunoSEQ multiplex PCR, while the TCRdb copy is restricted to in-frame clones and leaves out a portion. This sample has tens of thousands of clones; 80% to 90% occur once, and the top ten carry roughly 0.6%. Looked up from germline, CDR1 is SGHNT and CDR2 is YYREEE (reference sequence). This CDR3 is 15 amino acids long. V gave up 3 bases and J gave up 7 bases; unmatched junction bases: 6. J is TRBJ2-4 and V is TRBV5-4; 11 bases are a match to TRBD1. The source was CD4+ or CD8+ T cells sorted from blood, collected in a trial of the OX40 agonist ivuxolimab. The source is an adult with an advanced solid tumor such as melanoma, head and neck, liver or kidney cancer. The CDR3 here is CASSSRTGGENIQYF. As DNA, the CDR3 is TGTGCCAGCAGCTCAAGGACAGGGGGCGAGAACATTCAGTACTTC. Together with reference TRBV5-4 and TRBJ2-4, the CDR3 gives the full variable domain: ETGVTQSPTHLIKTRGQQVTLRCSSQSGHNTVSWYQQALGQGPQFIFQYYREEENGRGNFPPRFSGLQFPNYSSELNVNALELDDSALYLCASSSRTGGENIQYFGAGTRLSVL.